This TCR beta chain originates from a study of cytomegalovirus exposure and HLA in healthy donors. Unmatched junction bases numbered 5, after V lost 5 bases and J lost 2 bases. Germline loops: CDR1 LNHDA, CDR2 SQIVND (reference sequence). CDR3 length equals 14 residues. With 60 Vbeta and 13 Jbeta primers, the PCR was carried out. Generated by immunoSEQ multiplex PCR, the TCRdb table keeps only in-frame clones and is missing some. The sample has 50,000 to 65,000 clones; approximately 77% are singletons. Study-wide results and caveats: TRBV6-2, TRBV6-3 and other indistinguishable V segments were excluded. Many donors shared some public TCRs, even though most TCR sequences were rare.

About this clone: Antigen specificity is unknown.

The receptor comes from a woman under 30 in good health and CMV-seronegative. What was sequenced was PBMCs. The chain recombines TRBV19 with TRBJ2-7, with 8 bases aligning to TRBD1. CDR3: CASSLDRGTYEQYF. The CDR3, as DNA: TGTGCCAGTAGTCTTGACAGGGGTACCTACGAGCAGTACTTC.